A single sample gave rise to the 14 T cell receptor beta chains below, sequenced in a study of sequential checkpoint blockade in melanoma (dated by TCRdb to the late 2010s). Receptor amplification or capture employed the immunoSEQ multiplex PCR assay. TCRdb carries this immuneACCESS record with in-frame sequences only. Its versions omit some clonotypes, under half of them owing to an unresolved V gene in the studies checked, with the rest unexplained. Here the sample has more than 1,500 clones; 20% to 25% occur a single time. The ten largest clones capture 10% to 15% of the sample. The sample's treatment or condition label, in plain terms: randomized to nivolumab then ipilimumab (arm A) or the reverse (arm B). The sample was tumor tissue (inferred from file names), taken from a patient given nivolumab and ipilimumab in sequence. Source of these receptors: a human donor with melanoma.

The chain combines TRBV6-8 with TRBJ2-3, with D unclear. Germline loops: CDR1 MNHGY, CDR2 SAAAGT. The V gene lost 4 bases and the J gene lost 2 bases, with 4 bases spanning the gap. The CDR3 runs to 12 residues. In DNA form, the CDR3 reads TGTGCCAGCAGTTCCTACACAGATACGCAGTATTTT. As protein: CASSSYTDTQYF.

The chain couples TRBV5-1 to TRBJ2-1, with D uncertain. Per germline, CDR1 SGHRS and CDR2 YFSETQ. V was pared by 0 bases and J by 5 bases, with 9 bases between. The CDR3 length is 14 residues. Here the CDR3 DNA reads TGCGCCAGCAGCTTGGCCCTGGCCCACAATGAGCAGTTCTTC. It translates to CASSLALAHNEQFF.

This clone was detected a few times. The V and J genes are TRBV25-1 and TRBJ2-1; possibly TRBD2 for D (5 bases). Looked up from germline, CDR1 is MGHDK and CDR2 is SYGVNS. This CDR3 has 13 amino acids. Trimming left V 9 bases short and J 0 bases short, with 9 bases between. The CDR3 loop is CASRRSSYNEQFF. In DNA form, the CDR3 reads TGTGCCAGTCGGAGGAGCTCCTACAATGAGCAGTTCTTC.

This clone was detected only a few times. V and J are TRBV6-8 and TRBJ1-5; D gene uncertain. Germline V CDR1 and CDR2: MNHGY, SAAAGT. V lost 0 bases and J 7 bases, leaving 13 bases between the germline ends. The CDR3 consists of 15 residues. The CDR3 DNA reads TGTGCCAGCAGTTACTCGATGCGGGGTAGCCAGCCCCAGCATTTT. Amino acid sequence: CASSYSMRGSQPQHF.

This chain links TRBV15 with TRBJ2-7; a weak D match, TRBD2 (6 bases). Germline V gene data show CDR1 as LNHNV and CDR2 as YYDKDF (reference sequence). V was trimmed by 3 bases and J by 0 bases, leaving 9 bases between them. This CDR3 has 14 residues. The chain's CDR3 is CATSSLGGSYEQYF. In nucleotides, the CDR3 is TGTGCCACCAGCAGTCTCGGGGGCTCCTACGAGCAGTACTTC.

This clone occurred a few times. The chain joins TRBV6-8 to TRBJ2-3; 7 bases fit TRBD2. This CDR3 comprises 14 residues. The V segment lost 6 bases and the J segment 6 bases; nucleotides outside the gene matches: 9. CDR1 MNHGY and CDR2 SAAAGT come from the germline V gene. In DNA form, the CDR3 reads TGTGCCAGCAGAGAAACGGGGGGTCGGGATACGCAGTATTTT. Protein sequence: CASRETGGRDTQYF.

The chain has TRBV23-1 and TRBJ2-1; D is perhaps TRBD1 or TRBD2 (6 bases each). TRBV23-1 is assigned to the ORF class and has an uncertain function. The CDR3 length is 19 residues. The V end lost 4 bases, the J end lost 3 bases, and 25 bases lay between the germline ends. The CDR3 is CASSPRPLTGTPNYNEQFF. The CDR3 DNA reads TGCGCCAGCAGTCCCCGCCCCCTAACAGGGACTCCTAACTACAATGAGCAGTTCTTC.

The V gene is TRBV28, the J gene TRBJ2-7; the D is unclear. Germline lookup yields CDR1 MDHEN and CDR2 SYDVKM. CDR3 length: 14 amino acids. Trimming left V 6 bases short and J 2 bases short, with 14 bases between. The CDR3 loop reads CASRRASRPYEQYF. DNA of the CDR3: TGTGCCAGCAGAAGAGCCTCAAGACCCTACGAGCAGTACTTC.

The chain uses TRBV29-1 and TRBJ1-5, with D possibly TRBD1 on 5 matching bases. The V gene's germline CDR1 is SQVTM and CDR2 ANQGSEA. V was trimmed by 0 bases and J by 9 bases, leaving 15 bases between them. The CDR3 covers 14 residues. CDR3: CSVEDPKGNRPQHF. The DNA of the CDR3 is TGCAGCGTTGAAGACCCAAAGGGGAACAGGCCCCAGCATTTT.

CDR3 protein: CATSRQADSPGTQYF. As DNA, the CDR3 is TGTGCCACCAGCAGACAGGCCGACTCCCCGGGGACCCAGTACTTC. The rearrangement joins TRBV15 to TRBJ2-5; D remains ambiguous. The CDR3 is 15 amino acids. The germline CDR1 and CDR2 sequences are LNHNV and YYDKDF (reference sequence). V dropped 2 bases and J dropped 7 bases, with 17 bases sitting between them.

This clone was observed a handful of times. This chain connects TRBV11-3 to TRBJ2-2; D is unresolved. Germline CDR1 is SGHNT and CDR2 is YENEEA. V shed 2 bases and J shed 5 bases, with 12 bases lying between them. The length of the CDR3 is 15 residues. In DNA, the CDR3 is TGTGCCAGCAGCTTATCAGGACCGTTAACCGGGGAGCTGTTTTTT. Its protein is CASSLSGPLTGELFF.

This clone is categorized as large. The junction does not match germline at one end; this may be a read error. This chain joins TRBV6-8 and TRBJ1-1; 8 bases align to TRBD1. CDR1 is MNHGY, CDR2 SAAAGT, per germline. The CDR3 is made up of 14 amino acids. The CDR3 reads CAISGQDRAPEAFF. CDR3 DNA sequence: TGTGCCATCAGTGGCCAGGACAGGGCCCCTGAAGCTTTCTTT.

The rearrangement joins TRBV11-3 to TRBJ2-7; 10 bases are a match to TRBD2. Per the germline V gene, CDR1 is SGHNT and CDR2 is YENEEA. The CDR3 runs 14 residues. Trimming took 5 bases from V and 5 from J; bases not matched to a gene: 6. The CDR3 reads CASSLGAGGHEQYF. The CDR3 DNA is TGTGCCAGCAGCCTAGGAGCGGGAGGGCACGAGCAGTACTTC.

V is TRBV4-1 and J is TRBJ1-1; D is uncertain. The V gene lost 4 bases and the J gene lost 7 bases, with 16 bases spanning the gap. CDR1 and CDR2 (germline): MGHRA, YSYEKL. The CDR3 extends over 14 amino acids. The DNA for the CDR3 is TGCGCCAGCAGCCCCGCAAGCGGGTTTGGTGAAGCTTTCTTT. It encodes CASSPASGFGEAFF.